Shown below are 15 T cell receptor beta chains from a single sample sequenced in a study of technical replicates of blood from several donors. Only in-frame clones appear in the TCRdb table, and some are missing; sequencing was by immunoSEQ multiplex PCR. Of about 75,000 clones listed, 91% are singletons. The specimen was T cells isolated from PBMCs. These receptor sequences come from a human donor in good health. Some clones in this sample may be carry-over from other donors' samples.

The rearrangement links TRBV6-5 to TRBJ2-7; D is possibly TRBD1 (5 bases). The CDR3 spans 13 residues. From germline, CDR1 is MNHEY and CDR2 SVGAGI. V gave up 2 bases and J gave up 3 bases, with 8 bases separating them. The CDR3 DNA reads TGTGCCAGCAGTTACGACAGCTACTACGAGCAGTACTTC. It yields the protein CASSYDSYYEQYF.

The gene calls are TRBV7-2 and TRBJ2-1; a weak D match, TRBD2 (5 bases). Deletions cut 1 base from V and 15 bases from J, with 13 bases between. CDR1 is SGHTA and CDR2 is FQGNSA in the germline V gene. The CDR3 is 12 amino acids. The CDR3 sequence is CASSLDRGSWFF. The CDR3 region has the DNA TGTGCCAGCAGCTTAGACCGGGGTTCTTGGTTCTTC.

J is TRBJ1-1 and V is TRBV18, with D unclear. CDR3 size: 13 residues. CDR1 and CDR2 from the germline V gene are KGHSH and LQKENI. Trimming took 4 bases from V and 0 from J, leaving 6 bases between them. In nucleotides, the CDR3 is TGTGCCAGCTCACTAGAAGTGAACACTGAAGCTTTCTTT. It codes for CASSLEVNTEAFF.

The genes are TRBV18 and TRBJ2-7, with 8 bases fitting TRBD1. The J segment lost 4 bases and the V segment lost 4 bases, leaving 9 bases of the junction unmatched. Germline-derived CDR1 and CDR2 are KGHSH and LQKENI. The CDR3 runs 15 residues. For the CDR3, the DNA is TGTGCCAGCTCACAAGGACAGGGCCTTTCATACGAGCAGTACTTC. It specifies CASSQGQGLSYEQYF.

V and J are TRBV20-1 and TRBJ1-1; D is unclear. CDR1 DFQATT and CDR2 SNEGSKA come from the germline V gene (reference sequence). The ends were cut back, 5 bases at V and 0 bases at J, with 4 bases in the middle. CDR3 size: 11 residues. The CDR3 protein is CSAAMNTEAFF. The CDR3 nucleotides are TGCAGTGCTGCGATGAACACTGAAGCTTTCTTT.

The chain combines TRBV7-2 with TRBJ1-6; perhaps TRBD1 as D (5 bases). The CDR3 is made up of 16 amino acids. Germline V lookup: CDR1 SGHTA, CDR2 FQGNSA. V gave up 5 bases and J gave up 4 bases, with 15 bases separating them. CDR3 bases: TGTGCCAGCAGCCTCGGGGGGAGTCGGTATAATTCACCCCTCCACTTT. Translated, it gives CASSLGGSRYNSPLHF.

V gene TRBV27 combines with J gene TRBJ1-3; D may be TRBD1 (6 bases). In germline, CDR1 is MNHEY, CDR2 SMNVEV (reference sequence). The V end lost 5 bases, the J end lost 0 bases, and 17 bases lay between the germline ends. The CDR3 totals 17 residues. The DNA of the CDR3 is TGTGCCAGCAGTCCAATGCCTCGGACAGCCTCTGGAAACACCATATATTTT. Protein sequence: CASSPMPRTASGNTIYF.

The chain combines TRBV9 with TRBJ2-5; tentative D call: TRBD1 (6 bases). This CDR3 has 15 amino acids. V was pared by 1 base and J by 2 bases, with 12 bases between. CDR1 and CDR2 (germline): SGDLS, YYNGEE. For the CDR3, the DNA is TGTGCCAGCAGCGTAACGTCGAGGGGGCAAGAGACCCAGTACTTC. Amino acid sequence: CASSVTSRGQETQYF.

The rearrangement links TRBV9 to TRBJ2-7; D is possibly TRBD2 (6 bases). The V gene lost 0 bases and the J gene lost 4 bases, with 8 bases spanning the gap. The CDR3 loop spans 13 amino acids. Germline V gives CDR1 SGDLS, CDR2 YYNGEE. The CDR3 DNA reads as TGTGCCAGCAGCGTAGATGGGGGGTACGAGCAGTACTTC. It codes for CASSVDGGYEQYF. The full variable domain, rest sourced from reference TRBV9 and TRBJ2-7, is DSGVTQTPKHLITATGQRVTLRCSPRSGDLSVYWYQQSLDQGLQFLIQYYNGEERAKGNILERFSAQQFPDLHSELNLSSLELGDSALYFCASSVDGGYEQYFGPGTRLTVT.

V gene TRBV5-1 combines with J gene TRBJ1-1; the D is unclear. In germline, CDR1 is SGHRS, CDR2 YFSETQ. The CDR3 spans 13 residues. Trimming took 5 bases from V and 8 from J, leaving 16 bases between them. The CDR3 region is CASSFNRDREAFF. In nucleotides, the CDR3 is TGCGCCAGCAGTTTCAACCGGGATAGAGAAGCTTTCTTT.

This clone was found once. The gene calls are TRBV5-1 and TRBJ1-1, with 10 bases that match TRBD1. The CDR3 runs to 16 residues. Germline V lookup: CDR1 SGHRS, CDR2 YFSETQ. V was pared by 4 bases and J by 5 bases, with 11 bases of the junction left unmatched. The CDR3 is CASSQGQGGLATEAFF. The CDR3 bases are TGCGCCAGCAGCCAAGGACAGGGGGGTTTGGCAACTGAAGCTTTCTTT.

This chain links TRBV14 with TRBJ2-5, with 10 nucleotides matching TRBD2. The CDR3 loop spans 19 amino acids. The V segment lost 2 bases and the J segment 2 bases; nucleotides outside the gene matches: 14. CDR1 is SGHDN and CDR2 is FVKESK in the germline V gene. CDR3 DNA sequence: TGTGCCAGCAGCCAAATTTATTCGAGGGGACTAGCGAAGCAAGAGACCCAGTACTTC. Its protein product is CASSQIYSRGLAKQETQYF. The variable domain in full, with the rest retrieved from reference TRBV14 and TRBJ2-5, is EAGVTQFPSHSVIEKGQTVTLRCDPISGHDNLYWYRRVMGKEIKFLLHFVKESKQDESGMPNNRFLAERTGGTYSTLKVQPAELEDSGVYFCASSQIYSRGLAKQETQYFGPGTRLLVL.

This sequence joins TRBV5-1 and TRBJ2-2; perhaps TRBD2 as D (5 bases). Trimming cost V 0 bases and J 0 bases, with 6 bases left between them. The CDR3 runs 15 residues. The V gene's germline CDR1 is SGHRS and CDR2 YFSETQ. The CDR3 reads CASSLGSANTGELFF. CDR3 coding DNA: TGCGCCAGCAGCTTGGGTAGCGCGAACACCGGGGAGCTGTTTTTT.

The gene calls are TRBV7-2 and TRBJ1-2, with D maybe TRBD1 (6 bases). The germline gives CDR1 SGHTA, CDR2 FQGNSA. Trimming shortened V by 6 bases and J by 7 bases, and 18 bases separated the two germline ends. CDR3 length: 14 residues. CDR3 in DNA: TGTGCCAGCAGTCAGACAGGCAGTGTCTCTGGCTACACCTTC. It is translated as CASSQTGSVSGYTF.

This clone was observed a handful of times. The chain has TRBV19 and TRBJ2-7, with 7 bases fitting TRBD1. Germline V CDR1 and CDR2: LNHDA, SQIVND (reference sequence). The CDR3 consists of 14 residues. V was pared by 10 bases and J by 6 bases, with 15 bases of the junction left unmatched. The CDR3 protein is CATMRDSVGGEQYF. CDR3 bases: TGTGCCACCATGAGGGACAGCGTAGGCGGCGAGCAGTACTTC.